The clone carrying this T cell receptor (beta chain) was observed a handful of times. The data stem from a study of response to subunit inactivated influenza vaccine. TCRdb passed the RT-PCR reads through MiXCR, listing each CDR3 protein once. There are under 850,000 distinct CDR3 sequences in the sample; around 18% occur only once, and about 11% lies in the top ten. The receptor's source is a man aged 50 or older who received an inactivated influenza vaccine. This specimen consisted of PBMCs from blood, obtained roughly 5 days after vaccination.

The CDR3 region has the DNA TGTGCCAGCAGTTTGATCGGGACTAGCGGATTCTACGAGCAGTACTTC. Protein product: CASSLIGTSGFYEQYF. The chain joins TRBV27 to TRBJ2-7, with TRBD2 matching 11 bases. V lost 3 bases and J lost 3; bases outside the gene matches: 7. From germline, CDR1 is MNHEY and CDR2 SMNVEV (reference sequence). This CDR3 has 16 residues.